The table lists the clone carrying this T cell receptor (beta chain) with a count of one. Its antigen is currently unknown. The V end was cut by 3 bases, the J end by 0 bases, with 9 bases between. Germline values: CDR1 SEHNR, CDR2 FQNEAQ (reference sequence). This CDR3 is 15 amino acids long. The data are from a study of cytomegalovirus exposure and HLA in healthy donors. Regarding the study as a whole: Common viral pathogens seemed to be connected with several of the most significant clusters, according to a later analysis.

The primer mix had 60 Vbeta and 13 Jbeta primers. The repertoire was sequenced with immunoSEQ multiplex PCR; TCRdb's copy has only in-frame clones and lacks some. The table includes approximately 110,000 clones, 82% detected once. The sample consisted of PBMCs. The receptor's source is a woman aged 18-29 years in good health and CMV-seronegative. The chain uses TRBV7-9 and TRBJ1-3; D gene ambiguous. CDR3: CASSFDRHSGNTIYF. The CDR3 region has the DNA TGTGCCAGCAGCTTCGACCGACACTCTGGAAACACCATATATTTT.